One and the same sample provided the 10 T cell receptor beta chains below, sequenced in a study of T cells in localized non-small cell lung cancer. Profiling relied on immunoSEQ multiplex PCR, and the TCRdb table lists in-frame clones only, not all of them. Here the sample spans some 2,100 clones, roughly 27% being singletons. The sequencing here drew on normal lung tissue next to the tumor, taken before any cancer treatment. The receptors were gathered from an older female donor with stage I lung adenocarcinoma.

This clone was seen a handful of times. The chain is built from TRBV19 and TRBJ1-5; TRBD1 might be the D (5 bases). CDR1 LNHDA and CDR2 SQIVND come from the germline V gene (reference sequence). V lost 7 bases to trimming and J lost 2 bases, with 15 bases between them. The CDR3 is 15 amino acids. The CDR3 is CASNLRGARNQPQHF. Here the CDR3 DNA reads TGTGCCAGTAACCTAAGAGGGGCCCGCAATCAGCCCCAGCATTTT.

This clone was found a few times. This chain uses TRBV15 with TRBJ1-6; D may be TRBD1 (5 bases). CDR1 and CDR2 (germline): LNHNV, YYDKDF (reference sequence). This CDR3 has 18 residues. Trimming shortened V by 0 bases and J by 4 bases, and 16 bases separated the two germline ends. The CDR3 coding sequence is TGTGCCACCAGCAGAGATCTTCGGGGGATCCGATATAATTCACCCCTCCACTTT. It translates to CATSRDLRGIRYNSPLHF.

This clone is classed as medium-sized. This CDR3 is CASSQDRREGQWGYGYTF. CDR3 nucleotide sequence: TGCGCCAGCAGCCAAGATCGGAGGGAAGGACAGTGGGGCTATGGCTACACCTTC. The chain is built from TRBV4-1 and TRBJ1-2, with D possibly being TRBD1 (6 bases). There are 18 residues in the CDR3. Germline CDR1 reads MGHRA; CDR2 reads YSYEKL. V gave up 0 bases and J gave up 4 bases, with 21 bases separating them.

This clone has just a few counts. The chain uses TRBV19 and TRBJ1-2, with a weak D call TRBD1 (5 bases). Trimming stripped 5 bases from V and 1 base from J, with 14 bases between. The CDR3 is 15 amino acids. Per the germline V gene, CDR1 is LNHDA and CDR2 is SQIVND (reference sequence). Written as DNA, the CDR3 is TGTGCCAGTAGTCGGGACGCGGGGGTTAACTATGGCTACACCTTC. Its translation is CASSRDAGVNYGYTF.

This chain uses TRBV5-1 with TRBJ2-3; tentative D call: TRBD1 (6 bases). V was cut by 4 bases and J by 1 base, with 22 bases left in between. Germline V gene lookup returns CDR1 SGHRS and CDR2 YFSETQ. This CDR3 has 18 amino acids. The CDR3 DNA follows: TGCGCCAGCAGCCCCCGACCTGGGGCAGGGGCCGGCACAGATACGCAGTATTTT. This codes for CASSPRPGAGAGTDTQYF.

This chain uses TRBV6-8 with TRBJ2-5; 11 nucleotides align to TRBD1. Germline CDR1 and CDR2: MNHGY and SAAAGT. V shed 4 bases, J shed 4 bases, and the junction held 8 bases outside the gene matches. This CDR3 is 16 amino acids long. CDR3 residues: CASSFAGTGGPETQYF. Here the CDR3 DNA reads TGTGCCAGCAGTTTCGCCGGGACAGGGGGACCAGAGACCCAGTACTTC.

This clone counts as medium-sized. The CDR3 protein is CASSEQGAGTEAFF. CDR3 nucleotide sequence: TGTGCCAGCAGCGAACAGGGGGCTGGGACTGAAGCTTTCTTT. The chain is built from TRBV9 and TRBJ1-1, with 9 bases aligning to TRBD1. The V segment lost 3 bases and the J segment 5 bases; nucleotides outside the gene matches: 5. Germline CDR1 is SGDLS and CDR2 is YYNGEE. CDR3 length: 14 amino acids.

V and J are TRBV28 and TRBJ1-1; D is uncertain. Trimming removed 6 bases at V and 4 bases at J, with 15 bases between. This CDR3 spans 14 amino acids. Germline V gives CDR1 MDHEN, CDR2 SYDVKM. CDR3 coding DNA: TGTGCCAGCAGGGTCGCGGGTAGGGTCACTGAAGCTTTCTTT. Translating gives CASRVAGRVTEAFF.

The CDR3 bases are TGTGCCAGCAGCCCTGGGGGGACTAATGAAAAACTGTTTTTT. It is translated as CASSPGGTNEKLFF. The rearrangement links TRBV11-3 to TRBJ1-4; D possibly corresponds to TRBD1 (5 bases). The V and J ends lost 5 bases and 2 bases respectively, with 9 bases between them. The CDR3 has 14 amino acids. The germline V gene encodes CDR1 SGHNT and CDR2 YENEEA.

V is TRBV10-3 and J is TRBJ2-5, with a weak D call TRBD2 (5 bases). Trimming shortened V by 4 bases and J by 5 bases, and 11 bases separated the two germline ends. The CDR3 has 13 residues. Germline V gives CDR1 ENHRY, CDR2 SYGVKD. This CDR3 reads CAISARARETQYF. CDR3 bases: TGTGCCATCAGTGCGAGGGCCAGGGAGACCCAGTACTTC.